One and the same sample provided the 19 T cell receptor beta chains below, sequenced in a study of blood T cell repertoires in COVID-19. Produced via immunoSEQ multiplex PCR; TCRdb's table is partial and in-frame only. Found here are under 140,000 clones, approximately 82% of them singletons; the top ten hold 3% to 4%. Specimen: peripheral blood. The receptors originated from a woman aged 80 or over with acute or convalescent COVID-19.

In its sample, this clone was seen a few times. The J gene is TRBJ1-5, the V gene TRBV7-3, with TRBD1 identical over 7 bases. CDR3 length equals 13 residues. CDR1 and CDR2 from the germline V gene are SGHTA and FQGTGA. V was clipped by 3 bases and J by 9 bases; unmatched bases: 5. The CDR3 loop reads CASSLTGFGPQHF. The DNA for the CDR3 is TGTGCCAGCAGCTTGACAGGGTTCGGGCCCCAGCATTTT.

This clone was seen a handful of times. V gene TRBV7-2 combines with J gene TRBJ1-4; weak D call: TRBD1 (5 bases). Germline assignment: CDR1 SGHTA and CDR2 FQGNSA. CDR3 length: 14 residues. Deletions cut 5 bases from V and 3 bases from J, with 10 bases between. Here the CDR3 reads CASSQQVANEKLFF. The CDR3 nucleotides read TGTGCCAGCAGCCAACAGGTCGCTAATGAAAAACTGTTTTTT. Looking up the rest from reference TRBV7-2 and TRBJ1-4 gives the full variable domain: GAGVSQSPSNKVTEKGKDVELRCDPISGHTALYWYRQSLGQGLEFLIYFQGNSAPDKSGLPSDRFSAERTGGSVSTLTIQRTQQEDSAVYLCASSQQVANEKLFFGSGTQLSVL.

This sequence joins TRBV6-5 and TRBJ1-5; D call uncertain. V dropped 2 bases and J dropped 0 bases, with 8 bases sitting between them. The CDR3 covers 15 residues. Germline CDR1 and CDR2: MNHEY and SVGAGI. CDR3 DNA: TGTGCCAGCAGTTACGAGGGCAGTAGCAATCAGCCCCAGCATTTT. It encodes CASSYEGSSNQPQHF.

CDR3 sequence reads: CASSLSGQAVYEQFF. CDR3 coding DNA: TGTGCCAGCAGCTTGTCGGGACAGGCTGTCTATGAGCAGTTCTTC. The J gene is TRBJ2-1, the V gene TRBV5-4, with 8 nucleotides matching TRBD1. There are 15 residues in the CDR3. V lost 1 base and J lost 8; bases outside the gene matches: 8. Germline V gene lookup returns CDR1 SGHNT and CDR2 YYREEE (reference sequence).

This sequence joins TRBV7-6 and TRBJ1-1, with TRBD1 matching 10 bases. The CDR3 consists of 17 residues. V was clipped by 4 bases and J by 4 bases; unmatched bases: 12. Germline CDR1 is SGHVS and CDR2 is FNYEAQ. Written as DNA, the CDR3 is TGTGCCAGCAGCTCCCGACGATCCCGGGACAGGGGCACTGAAGCTTTCTTT. It is translated as CASSSRRSRDRGTEAFF.

This clone was detected a few times. V gene TRBV27 combines with J gene TRBJ2-2, with 12 bases that match TRBD2. CDR1 is MNHEY, CDR2 SMNVEV, per germline (reference sequence). The CDR3 sequence is 19 residues long. V was pared by 5 bases and J by 5 bases, with 15 bases of the junction left unmatched. Here the CDR3 DNA reads TGTGCCAGCAGTCCGAGGCGTCTAGCGGGAGGGTCGGGTACCGGGGAGCTGTTTTTT. Translated, it gives CASSPRRLAGGSGTGELFF.

V and J are TRBV6-5 and TRBJ1-5; 9 bases match TRBD1. Germline V gene sequence: CDR1 MNHEY, CDR2 SVGAGI. Trimming at V came to 6 bases and at J to 1 base, leaving 4 bases not matched to a gene. The CDR3 spans 15 residues. The CDR3 here is CASSRQGVSNQPQHF. The CDR3 DNA reads TGTGCCAGCAGCAGACAGGGGGTGAGCAATCAGCCCCAGCATTTT.

The rearrangement uses TRBV7-6 and TRBJ1-1; tentatively, D is TRBD1 (5 bases). CDR3 length: 16 residues. Germline-derived CDR1 and CDR2 are SGHVS and FNYEAQ. Between the trimmed V and J ends, which lost 1 base and 5 bases, there was a span of 17 bases. The CDR3 coding sequence is TGTGCCAGCAGCTTAGGGCCGACAGCGGGGGAGACTGAAGCTTTCTTT. Encoded protein: CASSLGPTAGETEAFF.

The chain recombines TRBV3-1 (or the pseudogene TRBV3-2) with TRBJ1-3, with D possibly TRBD1 on 5 matching bases. Looked up from germline, CDR1 is LGHDT and CDR2 is YNNKEL (reference sequence). Between the trimmed V and J ends, which lost 0 bases and 15 bases, there was a span of 12 bases. The CDR3 totals 12 residues. In DNA form, the CDR3 reads TGTGCCAGCAGCCAAGAAGGGCGACAGCCATATTTT. Amino acid sequence: CASSQEGRQPYF.

This clone was detected only a few times. This chain uses TRBV4-1 with TRBJ1-1; TRBD1 matches at 9 bases. With 1 base clipped from V and 10 bases from J, the junction kept 4 bases outside the gene matches. The CDR3 sequence is 13 residues long. Germline-derived CDR1 and CDR2 are MGHRA and YSYEKL. The CDR3 DNA reads TGCGCCAGCAGCCAAGCCCTGACAGGGGGAGCTTTCTTT. It specifies CASSQALTGGAFF.

This chain uses TRBV6-5 with TRBJ2-3; D is uncertain. CDR1 and CDR2 (germline): MNHEY, SVGAGI. The CDR3 is 13 amino acids. Deletions cut 4 bases from V and 4 bases from J, with 9 bases between. CDR3 DNA sequence: TGTGCCAGCAGTTTAAAGCTGGCAGATACGCAGTATTTT. Translation: CASSLKLADTQYF.

This rearrangement joins TRBV27 to TRBJ1-6, with TRBD1 matching 7 bases. Germline values: CDR1 MNHEY, CDR2 SMNVEV (reference sequence). The CDR3 sequence is 14 residues long. The J segment lost 6 bases and the V segment lost 5 bases, leaving 4 bases of the junction unmatched. CDR3 nucleotides: TGTGCCAGCAGTAGGACAGGTATTAATTCACCCCTCCACTTT. It translates to CASSRTGINSPLHF.

The chain uses TRBV18 and TRBJ2-2; no definite D call. The length of the CDR3 is 14 residues. V was pared by 3 bases and J by 5 bases, with 10 bases between. Germline CDR1 KGHSH, CDR2 LQKENI. CDR3 nucleotide sequence: TGTGCCAGCTCACCTATGCAAGAGACCGGGGAGCTGTTTTTT. This translates into CASSPMQETGELFF.

For this clone: Other DNA sequences within the sample encode an identical CDR3. The rearrangement joins TRBV7-9 to TRBJ2-3; D gene unclear. The CDR3 totals 12 residues. The germline CDR1 and CDR2 sequences are SEHNR and FQNEAQ (reference sequence). V was trimmed by 5 bases and J by 5 bases, leaving 8 bases between them. CDR3 in DNA: TGTGCCAGCAGCCCCAGTGGAGATACGCAGTATTTT. Translating it yields CASSPSGDTQYF.

The sample holds one count of this clone. The rearrangement uses TRBV19 and TRBJ2-5; tentatively, D is TRBD1 (6 bases). Trimming cost V 3 bases and J 5 bases, with 13 bases left between them. CDR3 length: 14 amino acids. CDR1 is LNHDA, CDR2 SQIVND, per germline (reference sequence). The CDR3 region has the DNA TGTGCCAGTAGTATCAGGGGCGCCTGGGAGACCCAGTACTTC. Its protein product is CASSIRGAWETQYF.

Only a few counts were recorded for this clone. The genes are TRBV6-5 and TRBJ1-1; the D is unclear. V lost 6 bases to trimming and J lost 6 bases, with 11 bases between them. This CDR3 spans 12 amino acids. Germline V gene sequence: CDR1 MNHEY, CDR2 SVGAGI. The CDR3 DNA reads TGTGCCAGCAGCGCGATTCGGGCTGAAGCTTTCTTT. Translating it yields CASSAIRAEAFF.

Only a few counts were recorded for this clone. The gene calls are TRBV27 and TRBJ2-3; TRBD2 matches at 9 bases. Unmatched junction bases numbered 5, after V lost 3 bases and J lost 4 bases. This CDR3 comprises 15 residues. The germline CDR1 and CDR2 sequences are MNHEY and SMNVEV (reference sequence). CDR3 residues: CASSFQRGVADTQYF. The DNA for the CDR3 is TGTGCCAGCAGTTTTCAGCGGGGGGTAGCAGATACGCAGTATTTT.

The chain couples TRBV6-8 to TRBJ2-6; 11 positions match TRBD2. The CDR3 runs to 18 residues. V dropped 2 bases and J dropped 3; count of bases not matched to a gene: 6. Germline V lookup: CDR1 MNHGY, CDR2 SAAAGT. The CDR3 protein is CASSYPLAGGCGANVLTF. The DNA of the CDR3 is TGTGCCAGCAGTTACCCGCTAGCGGGAGGTTGTGGGGCCAACGTCCTGACTTTC.

CDR3 bases: TGTGCCAGCAGCTTTATTGGGGCCAACGTCCTGACTTTC. Translated: CASSFIGANVLTF. The genes are TRBV5-4 and TRBJ2-6; no firm D call. V was cut by 2 bases and J by 3 bases, with 3 bases left in between. The CDR3 sequence is 13 residues long. In germline, CDR1 is SGHNT, CDR2 YYREEE (reference sequence).